This TCR beta chain emerged from a study of blood T cell repertoires in COVID-19. About the study: T cells, B-cell-depleted T cells, or PBMCs supplied cDNA or gDNA.

Germline CDR1 is SEHNR and CDR2 is FQNEAQ (reference sequence). The CDR3 sequence is 13 residues long. The V and J ends lost 1 base and 7 bases respectively, with 10 bases between them. Enrolled during active infection, Seattle patients were then followed longitudinally. As processed by the authors: The assay estimated nucleated cells by amplifying reference gene primers. Generated by immunoSEQ multiplex PCR, the TCRdb table keeps only in-frame clones and is missing some. V and J calls plus clone size are reproduced from that table; the DNA served to infer D and trimming. The sample holds around 310,000 clones, around 90% seen once.

The TCR comes from a woman aged 40 to 49 with COVID-19, enrolled during active disease. This rearrangement joins TRBV7-9 to TRBJ1-2, with D maybe TRBD1 (5 bases). Sequenced: peripheral blood. This CDR3 is CASSLESGSGYTF. The CDR3, as DNA: TGTGCCAGCAGCTTAGAATCAGGGTCTGGCTACACCTTC.